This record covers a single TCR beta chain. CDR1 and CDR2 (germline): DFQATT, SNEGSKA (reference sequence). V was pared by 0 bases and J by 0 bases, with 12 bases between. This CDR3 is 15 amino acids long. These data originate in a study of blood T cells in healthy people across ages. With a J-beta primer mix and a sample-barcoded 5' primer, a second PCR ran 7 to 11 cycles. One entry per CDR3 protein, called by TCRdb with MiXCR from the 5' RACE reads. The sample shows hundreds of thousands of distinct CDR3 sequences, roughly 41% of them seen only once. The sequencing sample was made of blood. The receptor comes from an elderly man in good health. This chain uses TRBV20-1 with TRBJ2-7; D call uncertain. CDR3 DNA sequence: TGCAGTGCTAGAGATAGGAGAAGAAGCTCCTACGAGCAGTACTTC. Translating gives CSARDRRRSSYEQYF.